One sample yielded the 2 T cell receptor beta chains listed below, sequenced in a study of shared clonotypes between healthy human individuals. Here immunoSEQ multiplex PCR was the method, and the copy in TCRdb shows in-frame clones only, minus some. The profile shows 550,000 to 600,000 clones, more than 95% of them singletons. Naive CD8 cells lacked CD45RO and underwent positive selection for CCR7, leaving out terminally differentiated effector memory CD45RA+ cells. Sequenced input: naive CD8+ T cells sorted from blood. These receptors came from a young man in good health.

The genes are TRBV28 and TRBJ1-5; D remains ambiguous. The CDR3 runs to 15 residues. Trimming stripped 5 bases from V and 2 bases from J, with 13 bases between. Germline V gene data show CDR1 as MDHEN and CDR2 as SYDVKM. The CDR3: CASSDTFDGNQPQHF. The CDR3, as DNA: TGTGCCAGCAGTGACACCTTTGATGGCAATCAGCCCCAGCATTTT. Full variable domain (remainder filled in from reference TRBV28 and TRBJ1-5): DVKVTQSSRYLVKRTGEKVFLECVQDMDHENMFWYRQDPGLGLRLIYFSYDVKMKEKGDIPEGYSVSREKKERFSLILESASTNQTSMYLCASSDTFDGNQPQHFGDGTRLSIL.

The sample holds a few counts of this clone. This chain joins TRBV10-3 and TRBJ2-2; D is unresolved. Germline lookup yields CDR1 ENHRY and CDR2 SYGVKD. With 3 bases removed from V and 1 base from J, the gap between germline ends came to 6 bases. The CDR3 contains 14 residues. The CDR3 DNA is TGTGCCATCAGTGACACCCTGAACACCGGGGAGCTGTTTTTT. Residues: CAISDTLNTGELFF.